This TCR beta chain was obtained from a study of blood T cell repertoires in COVID-19 (dated by TCRdb to the early 2020s). With regard to the full study: The collaborator samples originated in the United States, Italy and Spain and spanned the acute and convalescent phases of COVID-19. The prospective study material was composed of cDNA or gDNA derived from T cells, B-cell-depleted T cells, or PBMCs. The dataset comprised deeply sampled blood TCRbeta repertoires from subjects exposed to, actively infected with, or recovered from COVID-19. The repertoires were released in a freely available public database intended as a resource for research on the immune response to SARS-CoV-2. Samples came from the ongoing ImmuneRACE study (first 160 participants) plus 1,254 subjects from 6 global collaborators. Nearly every sample came with metadata listing a de-identified subject ID, COVID-19 status, age in years and sex. Where available, HLA class I and class II types were taken from metadata supplied by the sample provider and were not determined by assay-based typing. Broad study findings and their caveats: How much clinical and demographic metadata was included differed by source and by participant, and the metadata was provided uncurated.

The immunoSEQ Assay, a bias-controlled multiplex PCR, was used to amplify TCRbeta CDR3 regions from genomic DNA. Regarding the original processing steps: The number of nucleated cells in each sample was estimated by amplification of reference gene primers within the assay. To quantify the absolute abundance of each unique TCRbeta CDR3 rearrangement, sequence reads were collapsed and filtered. For each sample, productive Simpson clonality was calculated by taking the square root of Simpson's diversity index across productive rearrangements. The source is immuneACCESS, and TCRdb retained only in-frame sequences with V and J called. Part of the clones is not carried over; for the studies checked, unresolved V genes explain less than half of this, and the remainder is unexplained. That table supplies the V and J calls and clone size; D and trimming were determined from the DNA. This sample has 200,000 to 250,000 clones in its table, and 70% to 85% of those were observed once. Of the sample, 3% to 4% falls within the top ten clones.

This clone was detected once. Its antigen remains undetermined. Base qualities are not at hand, and no much larger clone is one base apart. In the prospective study, participants were roughly 18 to 100 years old, resided in approximately 22 geographic areas of the United States, and were enrolled through a virtual design. To assign participants to cohorts, the prospective study relied on clinical history that participants themselves reported in a screening survey and a study questionnaire. Recovered participants in ImmuneRACE Cohort 3 were defined as having two consecutive negative NP/OP PCR tests, clearance from a healthcare professional, or resolution of symptoms. In the prospective study, mobile phlebotomists collected whole blood, serum and a nasopharyngeal or oropharyngeal swab from each participant. Prospective study participants could optionally give additional blood draws and questionnaires over an approximately 2-month period. Before DNA extraction, prospective study blood samples were shipped either frozen or at room temperature.

The sequenced sample consisted of PBMCs or T cells enriched from blood (not recorded which). This TCR derives from a woman aged 55-69 years who had recovered from COVID-19.

The DNA is as follows: TGCGCCAGCTCGACAGGGTACACTAACTATGGCTACACCTTC. It specifies CASSTGYTNYGYTF. The sequence joins TRBV5-1 to TRBJ1-2; TRBD1 aligns with 7 central bases. Trimming accounts for 7 bases at V and 0 bases at J, while the number of junction bases matched to no gene is 6. The CDR3 has 14 amino acids, counting the end cysteine and phenylalanine. The kept DNA is CDR3 alone, 42 bases in frame from the first base. In the germline V gene, CDR1 corresponds to SGHRS and CDR2 to YFSETQ.